A selection of T cell receptor beta chains follows, all from one sample in a study of T cells in Graves' hyperthyroidism and ophthalmopathy. TCRdb re-derived calls from the multiplex PCR reads in MiXCR, one entry per CDR3 protein. The sample shows 600,000 or so distinct CDR3 sequences, approximately 15% of them seen only once. The source material was blood. These receptor sequences come from a woman in her late teens or twenties with Graves' ophthalmopathy. Both conserved end residues are part of each CDR3.

V gene	J gene	CDR3 protein
TRBV29-1	TRBJ2-7	CSVREGGWEQYF
TRBV5-1	TRBJ2-1	CASSPGLAESSYNEQFF
TRBV4-1	TRBJ2-1	CASSQERERIPYNEQFF
TRBV4-2	TRBJ2-6	CASIGGQGSPPGANVLTF
TRBV2	TRBJ2-4	CASSDLTSGNIQYF
TRBV19	TRBJ2-1	CASSIDFPSGSRLVEQFF
TRBV6-2/TRBV6-3	TRBJ2-1	CASSYYGQHYNEQFF
TRBV4-2	TRBJ1-2	CASSQWQGGTAGYTF
TRBV7-9	TRBJ2-2	CASSLSESTGELFF
TRBV28	TRBJ1-2	CASRWGSRSSYGYTF
TRBV14	TRBJ2-1	CASSQILMPRGEQFF
TRBV5-1	TRBJ1-2	CASSPGSQGAGGYTF
TRBV6-1	TRBJ1-5	CASTNRGDPRRPQHF
TRBV2	TRBJ1-2	CASSADRGTPYGYTF
TRBV7-9	TRBJ2-1	CASSRLAGGHNEQFF
TRBV9	TRBJ2-1	CASSPIAGTYNEQFF
TRBV9	TRBJ2-7	CASSVGASGTYEQYF
TRBV6-1	TRBJ2-7	CASSWGLAGVSEQYF
TRBV12-3/TRBV12-4	TRBJ1-1	CASSLWGRDTEAFF
TRBV28	TRBJ1-1	CACKGDPNIEAFF
TRBV11-2	TRBJ2-5	CASSFNTGAGETQYF
TRBV6-5	TRBJ2-3	CASSYSDYRTDTQYF
TRBV2	TRBJ2-1	CASWTSGSPNEQFF
TRBV4-1	TRBJ1-1	CASSQEHRGNTEAFF
TRBV30	TRBJ2-7	CAWSERVFEQYF
TRBV7-9	TRBJ2-7	CAGSLDGWRALFSYEQYF
TRBV4-3	TRBJ2-7	CASKQGGEQYF
TRBV9	TRBJ1-1	CASSGPGALTEAFF
TRBV6-9	TRBJ2-7	CSWWGGDEQYF
TRBV4-2	TRBJ2-7	CASSHAGLAGGYPSYEQYF
TRBV5-6	TRBJ2-7	CASSLGRISYEQYF
TRBV7-2	TRBJ2-3	CASSPTSGSGDTQYF
TRBV7-2	TRBJ2-2	CASSLGRLGTGELFF
TRBV18	TRBJ2-5	CASSPAAPPQETQYF
TRBV7-3	TRBJ2-7	CASSPGTSGRFNEQYF
TRBV7-3	TRBJ1-1	CASSWTTNTEAFF
TRBV11-3	TRBJ2-3	CASSLLSGLTTDTQYF
TRBV28	TRBJ1-6	CASSDPGNSPLHF
TRBV20-1	TRBJ1-1	CSVKDSPYTEAFF
TRBV12-3/TRBV12-4	TRBJ1-6	CASSPRQGTNSPLHF
TRBV6-2/TRBV6-3	TRBJ2-3	CASSYRDTAGTDTQYF
TRBV6-6	TRBJ1-4	CASSYSNRANNEKLFF
TRBV9	TRBJ2-2	CASSVVATGELFF
TRBV7-9	TRBJ1-2	CASSLGGGPADGYTF
TRBV4-2	TRBJ2-5	CASSQMAGTTSVQETQYF
TRBV5-1	TRBJ1-1	CASSWGGGRTEAFF
TRBV7-8	TRBJ2-1	CASSLVGTSWGNEQFF
TRBV2	TRBJ2-7	CASSAASGRANYEQYF
TRBV7-2	TRBJ2-1	CASSPWTSRPNNEQFF
TRBV2	TRBJ2-2	CASRAGSATGELFF
TRBV10-3	TRBJ2-1	CAISESTGLEQFF
TRBV25-1	TRBJ2-5	CASSRREGTIGGHEKTQYF
TRBV2	TRBJ2-5	CASISAGPGETQYF
TRBV7-6	TRBJ1-5	CASSLTLGVNQPQHF
TRBV19	TRBJ2-1	CASAGTGGREQFF
TRBV24-1	TRBJ2-1	CATSDPGLAVSSSYNEQFF
TRBV6-5	TRBJ2-4	CASSYSNGDRNIQYF
TRBV28	TRBJ1-2	CASSLGPTASNYGYTF
TRBV12-3/TRBV12-4	TRBJ2-2	CASTGTANTGELFF